A selection of T cell receptor beta chains follows, all from one sample in a study of cytomegalovirus exposure and HLA in healthy donors. Some clones are missing from TCRdb's copy, which holds only in-frame ones; the method was immunoSEQ multiplex PCR. The table for this sample gives 150,000 or so clones. The specimen sequenced was PBMCs. The receptors shown here come from a woman in her forties or fifties in good health and CMV-seronegative. Each CDR3 is given with its conserved first and last residue. The order of the fields is D gene, J gene, V gene, CDR3 protein, CDR3 DNA. The D gene is left open where the match is weak.

D: TRBD2
J: TRBJ2-7
V: TRBV6-5
CDR3: CASSPTSDYEQYF
DNA: TGTGCCAGCAGTCCCACTAGCGACTACGAGCAGTACTTC

D: -
J: TRBJ1-2
V: TRBV6-5
CDR3: CASSYSSGRTNYGYTF
DNA: TGTGCCAGCAGTTACTCGAGTGGGAGGACTAACTATGGCTACACCTTC

D: -
J: TRBJ1-2
V: TRBV7-3
CDR3: CASSLTFETGGYTF
DNA: TGTGCCAGCAGCTTAACGTTTGAGACAGGTGGCTACACCTTC

D: -
J: TRBJ2-3
V: TRBV7-2
CDR3: CASSKRPTTFDSTDTQYF
DNA: TGTGCCAGCAGCAAACGGCCAACGACCTTCGACTCCACAGATACGCAGTATTTT

D: -
J: TRBJ2-3
V: TRBV2
CDR3: CASSLASPDTQYF
DNA: TGTGCCAGCAGTTTGGCTAGCCCAGATACGCAGTATTTT

D: -
J: TRBJ2-3
V: TRBV5-1
CDR3: CASSLEGLEGDTQYF
DNA: TGCGCCAGCAGCTTGGAAGGACTTGAAGGGGATACGCAGTATTTT

D: -
J: TRBJ1-5
V: TRBV7-9
CDR3: CASSLQGGQPQHF
DNA: TGTGCCAGCAGCTTACAGGGAGGTCAGCCCCAGCATTTT

D: TRBD2
J: TRBJ2-5
V: TRBV19
CDR3: CASSMRAGASLAGVIGTQYF
DNA: TGTGCCAGTAGTATGAGGGCAGGGGCCTCCTTAGCGGGAGTGATCGGGACCCAGTACTTC

D: TRBD1
J: TRBJ2-2
V: TRBV5-4
CDR3: CASSLDRGQVGELFF
DNA: TGTGCCAGCAGCTTGGACAGGGGGCAGGTCGGGGAGCTGTTTTTT

D: -
J: TRBJ1-3
V: TRBV7-2
CDR3: CASRGATATGNTIYF
DNA: TGTGCCAGCAGAGGGGCGACAGCTACTGGAAACACCATATATTTT

D: -
J: TRBJ2-1
V: TRBV6-5
CDR3: CASSYSNGYEQFF
DNA: TGTGCCAGCAGTTACTCGAACGGGTATGAGCAGTTCTTC

D: TRBD2
J: TRBJ2-5
V: TRBV4-3
CDR3: CASSQVAGGEGETQYF
DNA: TGCGCCAGCAGCCAAGTGGCGGGGGGCGAAGGGGAGACCCAGTACTTC